This T cell receptor (beta chain) was obtained from a study of Graves' ophthalmopathy and Graves' hyperthyroidism. Germline CDR1 and CDR2: GTSNPN and SVGIG (reference sequence). This CDR3 spans 15 amino acids. V shed 4 bases and J shed 0 bases, with 12 bases lying between them. For repertoire sequencing, the TCR beta CDR3 regions were amplified from RNA transcripts. First-round RT-PCR relied on HTBI primers, and a second-round multiplex PCR came next. TCRdb recomputed calls from the multiplex PCR reads with MiXCR, one row per CDR3 protein. The table includes roughly 1.1 million distinct CDR3 sequences, about 36% detected once. The hyperthyroidism patients had a new diagnosis of under 2 months' duration and were aged 18 to 65. Excluded: other autoimmune disease, uncontrolled infection, pregnancy or lactation. Concerning this clonotype: Its specificity is unknown.

Study-level points and caveats: Between ophthalmopathy and stable hyperthyroidism, a 13-signature model drew a separation with roughly 88% sensitivity and approximately 79% specificity.

The sequence came from an adult man with Graves' hyperthyroidism. The chain has TRBV30 and TRBJ1-4, with D tentatively TRBD1 (5 bases). Sequenced input: peripheral blood or thyroid tissue (not recorded which). For the CDR3, the DNA is TGTGCCTGGAATCCAGGGAAGGCAACTAATGAAAAACTGTTTTTT. Encoded protein: CAWNPGKATNEKLFF.